This TCR beta chain was captured in a study of technical replicates of blood from several donors. A word on this clone: The junction departs from the called germline gene at one end, perhaps through a read error.

CDR3 length: 14 amino acids. Germline V gene sequence: CDR1 SSHAT, CDR2 FNYEAQ (reference sequence). Generated by immunoSEQ multiplex PCR, the TCRdb table keeps only in-frame clones and is missing some. The table lists some 70,000 clones, around 95% of them singletons. J is TRBJ2-7 and V is TRBV7-7, with 8 bases matching TRBD1. This receptor was obtained from a human donor in good health. Material for sequencing was T cells isolated from PBMCs. CDR3 sequence: CASSPNRGAYEQYF. The CDR3 nucleotides read TGTGCTAGCAGCCCCAACAGGGGGGCCTACGAGCAGTACTTC. The full variable domain, rest sourced from reference TRBV7-7 and TRBJ2-7, is GAGVSQSPRYKVTKRGQDVTLRCDPISSHATLYWYQQALGQGPEFLTYFNYEAQPDKSGLPSDRFSAERPEGSISTLTIQRTEQRDSAMYRCASSPNRGAYEQYFGPGTRLTVT.